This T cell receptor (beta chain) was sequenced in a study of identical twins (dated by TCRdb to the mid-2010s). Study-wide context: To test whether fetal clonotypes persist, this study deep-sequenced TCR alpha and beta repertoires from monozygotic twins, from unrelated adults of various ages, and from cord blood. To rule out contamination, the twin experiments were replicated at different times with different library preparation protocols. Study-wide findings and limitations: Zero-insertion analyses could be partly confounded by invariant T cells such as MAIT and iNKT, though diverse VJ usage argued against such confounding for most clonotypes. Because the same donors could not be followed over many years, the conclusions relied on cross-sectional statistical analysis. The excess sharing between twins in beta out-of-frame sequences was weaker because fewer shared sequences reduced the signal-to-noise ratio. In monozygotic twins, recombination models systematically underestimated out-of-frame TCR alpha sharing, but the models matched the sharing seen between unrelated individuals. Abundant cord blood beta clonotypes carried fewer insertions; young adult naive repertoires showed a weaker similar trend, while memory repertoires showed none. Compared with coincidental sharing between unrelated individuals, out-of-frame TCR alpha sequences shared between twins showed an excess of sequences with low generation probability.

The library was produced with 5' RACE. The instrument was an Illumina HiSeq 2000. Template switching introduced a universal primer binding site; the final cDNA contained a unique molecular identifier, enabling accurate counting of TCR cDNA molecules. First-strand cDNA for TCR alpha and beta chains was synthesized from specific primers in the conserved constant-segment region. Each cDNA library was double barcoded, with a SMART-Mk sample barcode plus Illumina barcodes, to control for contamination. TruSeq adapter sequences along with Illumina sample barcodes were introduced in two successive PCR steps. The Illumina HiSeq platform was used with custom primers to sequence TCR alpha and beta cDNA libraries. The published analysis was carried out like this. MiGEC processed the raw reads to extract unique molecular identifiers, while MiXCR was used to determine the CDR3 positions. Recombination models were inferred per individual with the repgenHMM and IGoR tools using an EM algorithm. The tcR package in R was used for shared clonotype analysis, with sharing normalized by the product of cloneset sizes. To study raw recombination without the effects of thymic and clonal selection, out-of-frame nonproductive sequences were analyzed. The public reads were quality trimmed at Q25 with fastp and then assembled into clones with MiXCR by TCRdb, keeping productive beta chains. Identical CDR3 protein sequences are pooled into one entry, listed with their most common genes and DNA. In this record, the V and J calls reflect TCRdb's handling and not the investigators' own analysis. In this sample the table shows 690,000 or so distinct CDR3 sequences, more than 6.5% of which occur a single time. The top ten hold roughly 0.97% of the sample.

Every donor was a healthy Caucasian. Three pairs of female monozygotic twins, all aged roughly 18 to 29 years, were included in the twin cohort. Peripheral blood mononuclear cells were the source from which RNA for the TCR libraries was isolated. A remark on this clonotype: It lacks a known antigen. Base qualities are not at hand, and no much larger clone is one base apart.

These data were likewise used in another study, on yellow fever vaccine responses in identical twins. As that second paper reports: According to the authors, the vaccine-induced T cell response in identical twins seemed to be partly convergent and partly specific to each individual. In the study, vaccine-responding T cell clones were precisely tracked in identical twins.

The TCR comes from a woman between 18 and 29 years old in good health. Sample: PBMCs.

The DNA is as follows: TGCGCCAGCAGCTTGGGGGACAGGGTTGAAAACATTCAGTACTTC. It encodes CASSLGDRVENIQYF. Recombination linked TRBV5-1 to TRBJ2-4, and 9 junction bases match TRBD1. The CDR1 and CDR2 encoded by the germline V gene are SGHRS and YFSETQ. The CDR3 numbers 15 residues from cysteine through phenylalanine. CDR3 DNA only is kept here, 45 bases in frame from base 1. Relative to germline, V is missing 0 bases and J is missing 5 bases, with 3 bases of the junction outside any gene match.